A selection of T cell receptor beta chains follows, all from one sample in a study of blood T cell repertoires in COVID-19. Sequenced by immunoSEQ multiplex PCR; TCRdb stores in-frame clones only, minus some. Found here are just under 350,000 clones, about 90% of them singletons; the top ten hold 7.3%. The sample was peripheral blood. The receptors here all came from a woman between 65 and 79 years old with COVID-19, enrolled during active disease. Both conserved end residues are part of each CDR3. The order of the fields is clone size, J gene, D gene, V gene, CDR3 protein. D genes are given only for firm matches. The listing skips clone size in some rows; elsewhere it reads once, few, many or a size class.

clone_size: few
j_call: TRBJ1-1
d_call: .
v_call: TRBV29-1
cdr3_aa: CRADGLGAEAFF

clone_size: .
j_call: TRBJ1-1
d_call: TRBD1
v_call: TRBV5-1
cdr3_aa: CASSLTGGHTEAFF

clone_size: once
j_call: TRBJ2-1
d_call: TRBD2
v_call: TRBV3-1/TRBV3-2
cdr3_aa: CASSLGGSSYNEQFF

clone_size: .
j_call: TRBJ1-3
d_call: .
v_call: TRBV2
cdr3_aa: CASSVSTAVSGNTIYF

clone_size: .
j_call: TRBJ2-7
d_call: .
v_call: TRBV5-1
cdr3_aa: CASSFEVSSYEQYF

clone_size: .
j_call: TRBJ2-6
d_call: TRBD1
v_call: TRBV7-2
cdr3_aa: CASSPGDRDYSGANVLTF

clone_size: .
j_call: TRBJ1-6
d_call: .
v_call: TRBV7-6
cdr3_aa: CASSLAAGLSSYNSPLHF

clone_size: .
j_call: TRBJ1-5
d_call: TRBD1
v_call: TRBV6-6
cdr3_aa: CATLEGTGGNNQPQHF

clone_size: .
j_call: TRBJ1-1
d_call: .
v_call: TRBV29-1
cdr3_aa: CSVAENTEAFF

clone_size: .
j_call: TRBJ1-4
d_call: TRBD1
v_call: TRBV18
cdr3_aa: CASSILGQGGTNEKLFF

clone_size: .
j_call: TRBJ1-4
d_call: TRBD1
v_call: TRBV7-9
cdr3_aa: CASSQRLDRLTSTNEKLFF

clone_size: .
j_call: TRBJ1-5
d_call: TRBD1
v_call: TRBV18
cdr3_aa: CASSPGTGDNQPQHF

clone_size: .
j_call: TRBJ1-4
d_call: .
v_call: TRBV24-1
cdr3_aa: CATSDSTVTNEKLFF

clone_size: .
j_call: TRBJ2-7
d_call: .
v_call: TRBV5-3
cdr3_aa: CARSSRSRLSSYEQYF

clone_size: .
j_call: TRBJ1-6
d_call: .
v_call: TRBV7-3
cdr3_aa: CASSLRERAGNSPLHF

clone_size: .
j_call: TRBJ1-1
d_call: .
v_call: TRBV5-1
cdr3_aa: CASSSGLGAFF

clone_size: .
j_call: TRBJ2-1
d_call: TRBD1
v_call: TRBV7-9
cdr3_aa: CASSPTGTVYNEQFF

clone_size: few
j_call: TRBJ2-7
d_call: TRBD2
v_call: TRBV30
cdr3_aa: CACPSGGLGEQYF

clone_size: .
j_call: TRBJ1-4
d_call: .
v_call: TRBV5-1
cdr3_aa: CASSLPGLDEKLFF

clone_size: .
j_call: TRBJ1-1
d_call: .
v_call: TRBV5-4
cdr3_aa: CATSGRISDTEAFF

clone_size: .
j_call: TRBJ2-2
d_call: TRBD1
v_call: TRBV24-1
cdr3_aa: CATSARTGDSGELFF

clone_size: .
j_call: TRBJ2-1
d_call: .
v_call: TRBV24-1
cdr3_aa: CATSGPQGPWSNEQFF

clone_size: .
j_call: TRBJ1-6
d_call: .
v_call: TRBV19
cdr3_aa: CATQASYNSPLHF

clone_size: .
j_call: TRBJ2-6
d_call: .
v_call: TRBV5-1
cdr3_aa: CASSPPRGANGANVLTF

clone_size: .
j_call: TRBJ2-5
d_call: .
v_call: TRBV7-9
cdr3_aa: CASSPSGVGTQYF

clone_size: .
j_call: TRBJ2-7
d_call: TRBD1
v_call: TRBV27
cdr3_aa: CASSFRGRSYEQYF

clone_size: .
j_call: TRBJ2-3
d_call: .
v_call: TRBV7-2
cdr3_aa: CASSLVRGSTDTQYF

clone_size: .
j_call: TRBJ2-7
d_call: TRBD1
v_call: TRBV27
cdr3_aa: CASSLKRDSAYEQYF

clone_size: .
j_call: TRBJ2-7
d_call: .
v_call: TRBV28
cdr3_aa: CASRPGQSSYEQYF

clone_size: .
j_call: TRBJ2-3
d_call: TRBD2
v_call: TRBV4-1
cdr3_aa: CASSRLLAGVEASTDTQYF

clone_size: few
j_call: TRBJ1-3
d_call: TRBD1
v_call: TRBV10-2
cdr3_aa: CATSTGTAGNTIYF

clone_size: .
j_call: TRBJ1-1
d_call: .
v_call: TRBV6-5
cdr3_aa: CASSSFGPGLGTEAFF

clone_size: .
j_call: TRBJ2-1
d_call: .
v_call: TRBV5-8
cdr3_aa: CASSRGLDYNEQFF

clone_size: once
j_call: TRBJ2-7
d_call: TRBD2
v_call: TRBV5-1
cdr3_aa: CASSLAAGLSAYEQYF

clone_size: few
j_call: TRBJ1-6
d_call: .
v_call: TRBV28
cdr3_aa: CASTQQGTNSPLHF

clone_size: .
j_call: TRBJ2-3
d_call: .
v_call: TRBV12-3/TRBV12-4
cdr3_aa: CASSFQGSKTQYF

clone_size: many
j_call: TRBJ2-7
d_call: .
v_call: TRBV2
cdr3_aa: CASSLYEQYF

clone_size: once
j_call: TRBJ2-1
d_call: TRBD1
v_call: TRBV30
cdr3_aa: CAWKRGQPDSGEQFF

clone_size: few
j_call: TRBJ1-5
d_call: .
v_call: TRBV28
cdr3_aa: CASSLFSPPPQHF

clone_size: .
j_call: TRBJ2-3
d_call: .
v_call: TRBV5-3
cdr3_aa: CARSPTGTDTQYF

clone_size: .
j_call: TRBJ1-4
d_call: .
v_call: TRBV3-1/TRBV3-2
cdr3_aa: CASSRQWQGNEKLFF

clone_size: .
j_call: TRBJ2-2
d_call: .
v_call: TRBV19
cdr3_aa: CASNGYTGELFF

clone_size: .
j_call: TRBJ1-2
d_call: .
v_call: TRBV21-1
cdr3_aa: CATYSGSPGYTF

clone_size: few
j_call: TRBJ1-2
d_call: .
v_call: TRBV7-8
cdr3_aa: CASSLRGGYTF

clone_size: .
j_call: TRBJ2-6
d_call: .
v_call: TRBV5-4
cdr3_aa: CASRSGSSGANVLTF

clone_size: .
j_call: TRBJ2-3
d_call: .
v_call: TRBV7-2
cdr3_aa: CASSSQGPPDTQYF

clone_size: once
j_call: TRBJ2-7
d_call: .
v_call: TRBV30
cdr3_aa: CAWSVEGARYF

clone_size: .
j_call: TRBJ1-2
d_call: TRBD1
v_call: TRBV6-6
cdr3_aa: CASSQTRDRGRQGYGYTF

clone_size: .
j_call: TRBJ2-1
d_call: .
v_call: TRBV5-6
cdr3_aa: CASSLVYSNEQFF

clone_size: .
j_call: TRBJ1-4
d_call: TRBD1
v_call: TRBV5-1
cdr3_aa: CASSHGQGNEKLFF